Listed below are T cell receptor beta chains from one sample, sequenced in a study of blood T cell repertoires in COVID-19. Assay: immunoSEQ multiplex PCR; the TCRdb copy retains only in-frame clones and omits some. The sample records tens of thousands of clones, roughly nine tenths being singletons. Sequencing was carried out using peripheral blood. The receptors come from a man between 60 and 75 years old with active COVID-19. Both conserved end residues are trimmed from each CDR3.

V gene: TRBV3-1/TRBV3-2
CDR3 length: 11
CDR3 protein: ASSHSDLYEQY

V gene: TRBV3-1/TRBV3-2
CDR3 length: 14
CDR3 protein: ASSPRFGGSYNEQF

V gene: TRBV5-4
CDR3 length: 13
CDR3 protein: ASSLPGQGADTQY

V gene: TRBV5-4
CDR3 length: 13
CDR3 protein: ASSLSLGGRETQY

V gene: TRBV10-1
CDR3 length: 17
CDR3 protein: ASSEPPPAASSYNSPLH

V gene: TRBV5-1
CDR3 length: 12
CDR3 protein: ASSLAAGTYEQY

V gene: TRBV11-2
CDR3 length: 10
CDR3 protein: ASSLQFGELF

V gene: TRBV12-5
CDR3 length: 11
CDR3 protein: ASSRDREDTQY

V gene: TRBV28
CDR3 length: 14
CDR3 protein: ASRPTSGRLVNEQF

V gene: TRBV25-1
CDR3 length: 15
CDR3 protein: ASSEPLAGAPGNTIY

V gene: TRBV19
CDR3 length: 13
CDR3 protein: ASRFRGANTGELF

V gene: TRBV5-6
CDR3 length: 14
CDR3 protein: ASSLAWQGAPGELF

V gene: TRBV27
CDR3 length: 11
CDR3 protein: AELAERGEKLF

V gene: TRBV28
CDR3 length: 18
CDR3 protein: ASSSPTGLSGPATNEKLF

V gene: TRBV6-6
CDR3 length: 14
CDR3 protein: ASSRLAGVDYNEQF

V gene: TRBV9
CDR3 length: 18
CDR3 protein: ASSAPPGLAGGSSYNEQF

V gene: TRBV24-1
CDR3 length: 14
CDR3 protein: ATSDSGTRTYNEQF

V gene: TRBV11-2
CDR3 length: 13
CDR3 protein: ASSLGGRRTGELF

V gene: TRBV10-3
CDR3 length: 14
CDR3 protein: AIMDLTSGMAGELF

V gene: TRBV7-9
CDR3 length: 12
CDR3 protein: ASSGYRDPYEQY

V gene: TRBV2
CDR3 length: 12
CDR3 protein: ASRLAVNTGELF

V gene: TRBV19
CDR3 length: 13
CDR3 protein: ASSINGRTNEKLF

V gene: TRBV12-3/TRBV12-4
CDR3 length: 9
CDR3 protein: ASRRGTEAF

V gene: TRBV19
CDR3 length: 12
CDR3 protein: ASKAGQSNQPQH

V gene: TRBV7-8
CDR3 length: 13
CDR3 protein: ASSVRDRGAYEQY

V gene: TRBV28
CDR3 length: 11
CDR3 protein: ASSLGQPYEQY

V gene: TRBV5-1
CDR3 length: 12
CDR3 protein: ASSLGQSTDTQY

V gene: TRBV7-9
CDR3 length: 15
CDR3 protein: ASSSNSRVQGTNEQY

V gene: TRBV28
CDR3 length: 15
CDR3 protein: ASSRGPTGTGTYEQY

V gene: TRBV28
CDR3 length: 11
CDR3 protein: ASSGTGYEKLF

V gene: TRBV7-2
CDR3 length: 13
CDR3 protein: ASSLERNSLYGYT

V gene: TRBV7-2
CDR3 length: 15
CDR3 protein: ASSFSPSREAGNTIY

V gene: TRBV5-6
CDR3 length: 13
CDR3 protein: ASSRTVRTEETQY

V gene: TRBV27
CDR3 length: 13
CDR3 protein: ASSLGAGLQGTQY

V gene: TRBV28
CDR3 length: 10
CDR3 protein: ASSSGWTEAF

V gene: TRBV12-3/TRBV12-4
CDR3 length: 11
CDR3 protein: ASSLGGPETQY

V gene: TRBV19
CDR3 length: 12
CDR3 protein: ASSIRGTRQPQH

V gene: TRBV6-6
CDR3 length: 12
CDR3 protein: ASTPQGRRQPQH

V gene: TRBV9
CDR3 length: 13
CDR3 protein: ASSTSGQGNNEQF

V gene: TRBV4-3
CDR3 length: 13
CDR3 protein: ASSQGTGGQETQY

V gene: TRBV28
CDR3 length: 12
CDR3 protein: ASSLGTGFSPLH

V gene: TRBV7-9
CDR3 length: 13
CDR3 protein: ASSLGQGVNSPLH

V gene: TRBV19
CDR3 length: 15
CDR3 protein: ASSIAGRPPFTDTQY

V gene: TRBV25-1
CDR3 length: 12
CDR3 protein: ASSEHRRSREQF

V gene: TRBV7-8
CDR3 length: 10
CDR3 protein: ASSSTVGGYT

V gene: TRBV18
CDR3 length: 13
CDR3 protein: ASSPPGLQGVGYT

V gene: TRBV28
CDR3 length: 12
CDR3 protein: ASSPLTSLNEQF

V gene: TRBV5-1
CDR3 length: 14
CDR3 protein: ASSLGAGTGVHEQF

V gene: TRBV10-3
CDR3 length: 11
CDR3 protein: AISEGGAYGQF

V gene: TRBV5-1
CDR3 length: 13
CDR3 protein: ASRDSTGLSYEQY

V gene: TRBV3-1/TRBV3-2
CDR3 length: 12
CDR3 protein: ASSQDERAGGYT

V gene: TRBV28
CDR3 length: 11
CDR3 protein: ASSFGTDYGYT